This T cell receptor (beta chain) stems from a study of cytotoxic CD8 clonotypes in ibrutinib-treated CLL. Study overall: Samples showed on average about 260,000 productive templates and more than 75,000 productive rearrangements.

V was pared by 0 bases and J by 5 bases, with 8 bases between. The CDR3 extends over 14 amino acids. The germline V gene encodes CDR1 LGHNT and CDR2 FRNRAP. Clones were read by immunoSEQ multiplex PCR, and TCRdb kept only the in-frame ones, dropping some. This table has 150,000 to 200,000 clones, roughly 84% appearing once. The rearrangement links TRBV12-5 to TRBJ1-5; D may be TRBD1 (6 bases). Sample: PBMCs, taken at disease progression, from a patient treated with ibrutinib. The clonotype originates from a human donor with chronic lymphocytic leukemia. CDR3 residues: CASGLVPGDQPQHF. The CDR3 DNA sequence: TGTGCTAGTGGTTTGGTACCAGGGGATCAGCCCCAGCATTTT.